This T cell receptor beta chain came from a study of cytomegalovirus exposure and HLA in healthy donors. Overall study findings and caveats: Sequencing depth across donors, presence/absence analyses assumed, was roughly uniform. TCR beta V- and J-gene trimming was later associated with a missense DCLRE1C variant. Listed as cytomegalovirus-associated were over 150 TCR beta chains.

Remarks on this clone: Its target is unknown.

The germline V gene encodes CDR1 WNHNN and CDR2 SYGVQD (reference sequence). Losses at the gene ends were 3 bases for V and 7 bases for J; bases not matched to a gene: 8. The CDR3 extends over 14 amino acids. Primers for the PCR totalled 60 Vbeta and 13 Jbeta. Assay: immunoSEQ multiplex PCR; the TCRdb copy retains only in-frame clones and omits some. The sample gives under 200,000 clones, around 80% of which show up once; 7.7% is in the top ten. V and J are TRBV10-1 and TRBJ2-7, with 8 bases aligning to TRBD2. This clonotype was sampled from a woman between 40 and 55 years old in good health and CMV-seropositive. Material for sequencing was PBMCs. DNA for the CDR3: TGCGCCAGCAGTGAAGCAGCGGGAGTCTCGGAGCAGTACTTC. Residues: CASSEAAGVSEQYF.